The clone carrying this TCR beta chain was observed once. Profiling relied on immunoSEQ multiplex PCR, and the TCRdb table lists in-frame clones only, not all of them. This sample has about 160,000 clones, with roughly 80% found just once. This specimen comes from a study of blood T cell repertoires in COVID-19. Germline loops: CDR1 PRHDT, CDR2 FYEKMQ (reference sequence). This CDR3 comprises 15 residues. The V gene lost 3 bases and the J gene lost 6 bases, with 17 bases spanning the gap. The clonotype was recovered from a woman between 40 and 55 years old with COVID-19, enrolled during active disease. Sequencing was performed on peripheral blood. This chain uses TRBV13 with TRBJ2-5, with D tentatively TRBD2 (6 bases). The CDR3 region is CASSFGSGPGKTQYF. CDR3 nucleotide sequence: TGTGCCAGCAGCTTTGGGAGCGGGCCGGGGAAGACCCAGTACTTC.